The present T cell receptor (beta chain) was sequenced within a study of T cell responses to AZD1222 COVID-19 vaccine. Whole-study context: It was second doses at about 4 or about 12 weeks that were pooled.

Study-level findings and limits: In a largely white British group with more females than males, clonal diversity was possibly underestimated.

Data came from immunoSEQ multiplex PCR; TCRdb stores just in-frame clones and leaves some out. The sample yields 100,000 to 150,000 clones, about nine tenths seen once. The V end was cut by 6 bases, the J end by 0 bases, with 14 bases between. Germline V gene data show CDR1 as ENHRY and CDR2 as SYGVKD. The CDR3 contains 16 residues. As for this clone: Its antigen is not identified.

This receptor was obtained from an adult in good health. The chain uses TRBV10-3 and TRBJ1-4, with D perhaps TRBD1 (6 bases). The input for sequencing was peripheral blood, taken on day 0 of AZD1222 vaccination. The CDR3 DNA follows: TGTGCCATCAGCTTGGACAGTTTTGCAACTAATGAAAAACTGTTTTTT. Protein: CAISLDSFATNEKLFF.